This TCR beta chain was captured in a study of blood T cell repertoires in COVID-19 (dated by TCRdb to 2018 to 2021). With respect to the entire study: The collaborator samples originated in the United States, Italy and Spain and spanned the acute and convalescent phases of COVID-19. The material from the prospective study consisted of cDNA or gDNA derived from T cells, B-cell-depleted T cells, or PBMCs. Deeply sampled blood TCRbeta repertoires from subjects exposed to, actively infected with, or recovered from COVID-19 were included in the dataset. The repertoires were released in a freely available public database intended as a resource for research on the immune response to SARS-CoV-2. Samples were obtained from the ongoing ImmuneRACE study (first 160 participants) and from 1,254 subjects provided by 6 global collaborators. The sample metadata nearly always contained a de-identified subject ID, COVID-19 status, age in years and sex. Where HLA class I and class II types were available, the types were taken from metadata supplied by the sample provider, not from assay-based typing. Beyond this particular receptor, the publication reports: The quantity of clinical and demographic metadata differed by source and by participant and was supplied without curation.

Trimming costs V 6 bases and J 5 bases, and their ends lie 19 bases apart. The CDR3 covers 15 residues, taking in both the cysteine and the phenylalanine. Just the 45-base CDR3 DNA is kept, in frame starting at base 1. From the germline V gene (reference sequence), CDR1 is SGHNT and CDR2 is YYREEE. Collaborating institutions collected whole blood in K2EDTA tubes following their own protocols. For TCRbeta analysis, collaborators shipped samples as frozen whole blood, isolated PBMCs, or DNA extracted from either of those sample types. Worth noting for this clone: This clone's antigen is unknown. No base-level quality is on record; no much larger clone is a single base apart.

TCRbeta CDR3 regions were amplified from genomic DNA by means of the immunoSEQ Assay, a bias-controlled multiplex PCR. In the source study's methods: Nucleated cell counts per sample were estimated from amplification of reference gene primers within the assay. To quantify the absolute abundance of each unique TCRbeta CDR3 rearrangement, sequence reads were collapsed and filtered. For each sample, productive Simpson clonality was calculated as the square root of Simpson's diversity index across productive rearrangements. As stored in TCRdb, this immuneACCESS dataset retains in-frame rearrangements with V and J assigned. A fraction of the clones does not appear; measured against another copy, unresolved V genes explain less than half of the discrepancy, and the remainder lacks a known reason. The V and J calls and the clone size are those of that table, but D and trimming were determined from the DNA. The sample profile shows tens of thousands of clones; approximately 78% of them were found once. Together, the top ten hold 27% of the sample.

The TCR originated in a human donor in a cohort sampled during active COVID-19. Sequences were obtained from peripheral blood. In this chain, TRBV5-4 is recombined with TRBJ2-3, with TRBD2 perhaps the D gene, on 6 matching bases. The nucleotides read TGTGCCAGCACCAGACGCACTAGCATAGTAGATACGCAGTATTTT. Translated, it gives CASTRRTSIVDTQYF.